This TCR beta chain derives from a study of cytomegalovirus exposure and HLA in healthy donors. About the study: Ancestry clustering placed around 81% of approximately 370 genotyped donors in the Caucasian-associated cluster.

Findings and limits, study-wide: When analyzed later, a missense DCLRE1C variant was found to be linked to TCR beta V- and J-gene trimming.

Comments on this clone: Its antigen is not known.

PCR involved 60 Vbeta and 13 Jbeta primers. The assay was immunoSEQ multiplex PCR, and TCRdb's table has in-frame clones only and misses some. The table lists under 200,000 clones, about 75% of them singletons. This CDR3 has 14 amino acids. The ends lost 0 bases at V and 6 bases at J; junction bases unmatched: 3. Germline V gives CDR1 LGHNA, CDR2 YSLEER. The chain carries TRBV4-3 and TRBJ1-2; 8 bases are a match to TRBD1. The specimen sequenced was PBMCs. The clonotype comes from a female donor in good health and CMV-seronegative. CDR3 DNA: TGCGCCAGCAGCCAAGACAGGACAGGGAATGGCTACACCTTC. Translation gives CASSQDRTGNGYTF.